This T cell receptor beta chain is drawn from a study of blood T cell repertoires in COVID-19. Background on the study: Sources were T cells, B-cell-depleted T cells, or PBMCs; the material itself was cDNA or gDNA.

Seattle researchers signed up patients amid active infection and tracked them longitudinally. In the original workflow: Amplifying reference gene primers gave estimates of nucleated cell counts. Libraries were prepared by immunoSEQ multiplex PCR; TCRdb keeps only in-frame clonotypes and omits some of them. V and J calls and clone size follow that table, whereas D and trimming were derived from the DNA. The table lists approximately 97,000 clones, 75% to 90% of them singletons, with 5.2% in the top ten. CDR1 and CDR2 from the germline V gene are SNHLY and FYNNEI. The CDR3 is made up of 12 amino acids. The V and J ends lost 6 bases and 5 bases, in that order; junction bases with no gene match: 0.

Sequencing used peripheral blood. The receptor was derived from a woman between 45 and 60 years old with COVID-19, enrolled during active disease. V usage is TRBV2 and J usage is TRBJ1-5; 8 nucleotides agree with TRBD1. This chain's CDR3 is CASRTGDQPQHF. DNA for the CDR3: TGTGCCAGCAGGACAGGGGATCAGCCCCAGCATTTT.